This TCR beta chain was identified in a study of PD-L1 blockade in urothelial cancer. The V gene lost 0 bases and the J gene lost 2 bases, with 13 bases spanning the gap. The CDR3 loop spans 16 amino acids. Germline V gene sequence: CDR1 MNHEY, CDR2 SVGAGI. Profiled with immunoSEQ multiplex PCR; TCRdb holds only in-frame clones, not every one. The sample yields fewer than 45,000 clones, about 83% seen once. The sample holds a few counts of this clone. The gene calls are TRBV6-5 and TRBJ1-1; possible D gene TRBD1, 5 bases. This clonotype originated in a man in his sixties with urothelial cancer. Sequenced here: PBMCs, sampled around atezolizumab (anti-PD-L1) treatment. CDR3 coding DNA: TGTGCCAGCAGTTACTCTTGGGGCAGTTTAAACACTGAAGCTTTCTTT. The encoded protein is CASSYSWGSLNTEAFF.